The 4 T cell receptor beta chains presented below share a single source sample, sequenced in a study of OX40 agonist ivuxolimab in advanced cancers. Libraries were prepared by immunoSEQ multiplex PCR; TCRdb keeps only in-frame clonotypes and omits some of them. The sample includes roughly 67,000 clones, around nine tenths seen only once; the top ten take 0.55% to 0.7%. This specimen was CD4+ or CD8+ T cells sorted from blood, taken in a trial of the OX40 agonist ivuxolimab. These receptors originate from an adult with an advanced solid tumor such as melanoma, head and neck, liver or kidney cancer.

This clone was seen just once. The rearrangement links TRBV6-5 to TRBJ1-3; 9 bases match TRBD1. CDR1 is MNHEY, CDR2 SVGAGI, per germline. Trimming took 4 bases from V and 2 from J; bases not matched to a gene: 3. The CDR3 extends over 15 amino acids. In DNA form, the CDR3 reads TGTGCCAGCAGTTTACAGGGGGCTGCTGGAAACACCATATATTTT. As protein: CASSLQGAAGNTIYF.

A note on this clone: The same CDR3 also results from other DNA sequences found in this sample. The CDR3: CASSAIGRIWDNQPQHF. CDR3 coding DNA: TGTGCCAGCAGCGCTATCGGACGAATCTGGGACAATCAGCCCCAGCATTTT. The chain joins TRBV7-3 to TRBJ1-5; the D is unclear. The germline V and J ends were trimmed by 5 bases and 3 bases, with 20 bases remaining between them. Germline V gene data show CDR1 as SGHTA and CDR2 as FQGTGA. The CDR3 is made up of 17 amino acids. Looking up the rest from reference TRBV7-3 and TRBJ1-5 gives the full variable domain: GAGVSQTPSNKVTEKGKYVELRCDPISGHTALYWYRQSLGQGPEFLIYFQGTGAADDSGLPNDRFFAVRPEGSVSTLKIQRTERGDSAVYLCASSAIGRIWDNQPQHFGDGTRLSIL.

This chain uses TRBV13 with TRBJ2-7; no reliable D call. V lost 0 bases and J 3 bases, leaving 3 bases between the germline ends. The CDR3 sequence is 12 residues long. Germline V gene data show CDR1 as PRHDT and CDR2 as FYEKMQ (reference sequence). The CDR3 DNA is TGTGCCAGCAGCTTAGGTTACTACGAGCAGTACTTC. It codes for CASSLGYYEQYF.

The chain has TRBV9 and TRBJ2-1; 10 bases fit TRBD2. CDR1 and CDR2 from the germline V gene are SGDLS and YYNGEE. This CDR3 contains 15 residues. With 0 bases clipped from V and 4 bases from J, the junction kept 1 base outside the gene matches. CDR3 residues: CASSVVAGGYNEQFF. CDR3 bases: TGTGCCAGCAGCGTAGTAGCGGGGGGTTACAATGAGCAGTTCTTC.